The rows below give T cell receptor beta chains drawn from one sample of a study of blood T cell repertoires in COVID-19. This table comes from immunoSEQ multiplex PCR, and its TCRdb copy is limited to in-frame clones, with some not included. The sample records about 260,000 clones, roughly 88% being singletons. Sequencing was done on a sample of PBMCs or T cells enriched from blood (not recorded which). These receptors came from a woman aged 50 to 60 who had recovered from COVID-19. The CDR3 runs from the conserved cysteine through the conserved F or W. D genes are given only for firm matches. Size is stated for part of the rows, as once, few or many counts, or as a class when the clone is expanded.

clone_size	v_call	d_call	j_call	cdr3_length	cdr3_aa	cdr3_nt
NA	TRBV7-2	NA	TRBJ2-1	14	CASSPRGAWGEQFF	TGTGCCAGCAGTCCCCGGGGGGCCTGGGGTGAGCAGTTCTTC
few	TRBV28	NA	TRBJ1-1	14	CASSFSRGWTEAFF	TGTGCCAGCAGTTTTTCCAGGGGTTGGACTGAAGCTTTCTTT
NA	TRBV4-2	TRBD1	TRBJ1-2	15	CASSQGDRKESGYTF	TGTGCCAGCAGCCAGGGGGACAGAAAGGAGAGTGGCTACACCTTC
NA	TRBV10-1	NA	TRBJ2-4	14	CASRQLARQNIQYF	TGCGCCAGCAGGCAACTAGCCAGGCAAAACATTCAGTACTTC
NA	TRBV5-4	NA	TRBJ2-3	15	CASSLDRAGTDTQYF	TGTGCCAGCAGCTTGGACAGGGCAGGCACAGATACGCAGTATTTT
NA	TRBV11-2	NA	TRBJ1-1	15	CASGTVPGHPTEAFF	TGTGCCAGCGGTACTGTACCGGGACACCCGACTGAAGCTTTCTTT
NA	TRBV28	NA	TRBJ2-3	14	CASSSPGSWDTQYF	TGTGCCAGCAGTTCTCCCGGGAGCTGGGATACGCAGTATTTT
NA	TRBV20-1	NA	TRBJ1-2	11	CSARVERGYTF	TGCAGTGCTAGAGTAGAACGTGGCTACACCTTC
NA	TRBV7-8	TRBD2	TRBJ2-1	16	CASSLVRGGSYNEQFF	TGTGCCAGCAGCTTAGTACGGGGGGGGTCCTACAATGAGCAGTTCTTC
NA	TRBV5-1	TRBD2	TRBJ2-7	15	CASSPGTSGPYEQYF	TGCGCCAGCAGCCCCGGGACTAGCGGACCCTACGAGCAGTACTTC
many	TRBV11-3	NA	TRBJ2-3	14	CASSLGGDTDTQYF	TGTGCCAGCAGCTTAGGGGGGGACACAGATACGCAGTATTTT
once	TRBV4-1	TRBD1	TRBJ1-2	13	CASSLGTGRGYTF	TGCGCCAGCAGCCTCGGGACAGGGAGAGGCTACACCTTC
NA	TRBV7-8	NA	TRBJ1-2	14	CASSLGAGVGGYTF	TGTGCCAGCAGCTTAGGAGCAGGGGTGGGTGGCTACACCTTC
NA	TRBV27	TRBD1	TRBJ1-6	15	CASSLFQGANSPLHF	TGTGCCAGCAGTTTATTTCAGGGGGCGAATTCACCCCTCCACTTT
NA	TRBV9	TRBD2	TRBJ2-1	15	CASSVGGTSGYEQFF	TGTGCCAGCAGCGTAGGGGGGACTAGCGGGTATGAGCAGTTCTTC
NA	TRBV19	NA	TRBJ1-5	15	CASSIGGGTNQPQHF	TGTGCCAGTAGTATAGGGGGGGGTACGAATCAGCCCCAGCATTTT
NA	TRBV5-1	TRBD2	TRBJ2-1	17	CASSLQTSGFSYNEQFF	TGCGCCAGCAGCCTACAGACTAGCGGTTTCTCCTACAATGAGCAGTTCTTC
NA	TRBV27	NA	TRBJ2-6	15	CASSFIASGANVLTF	TGTGCCAGCAGTTTCATAGCCTCTGGGGCCAACGTCCTGACTTTC
few	TRBV28	NA	TRBJ2-4	15	CASSPEGEAKNIQYF	TGTGCCAGCAGTCCTGAAGGGGAAGCCAAAAACATTCAGTACTTC
NA	TRBV29-1	NA	TRBJ1-1	13	CSVVGRLNTEAFF	TGCAGCGTTGTGGGCAGGCTCAACACTGAAGCTTTCTTT
NA	TRBV18	NA	TRBJ2-5	13	CASSLGQQETQYF	TGTGCCAGCTCACTTGGACAGCAAGAGACCCAGTACTTC
NA	TRBV9	TRBD2	TRBJ2-1	15	CASSVLAGDHNEQFF	TGTGCCAGCAGCGTACTAGCGGGGGACCACAATGAGCAGTTCTTC
NA	TRBV27	TRBD2	TRBJ2-7	16	CASHPGLADFTYEQYF	TGTGCCAGTCACCCGGGACTAGCGGATTTCACCTACGAGCAGTACTTC
few	TRBV7-2	TRBD1	TRBJ1-2	14	CASSLGPTGYGYTF	TGTGCCAGCAGCTTAGGCCCGACAGGGTATGGCTACACCTTC
NA	TRBV5-5	NA	TRBJ1-1	13	CASSFLENYEAFF	TGTGCCAGCAGCTTTCTTGAGAACTATGAAGCTTTCTTT
once	TRBV12-5	NA	TRBJ1-1	13	CASGLTGRDEAFF	TGTGCTAGTGGTTTGACGGGTCGGGATGAAGCTTTCTTT
once	TRBV27	NA	TRBJ1-2	13	CASSTQGFDGYTF	TGTGCCAGCAGTACACAGGGATTCGATGGCTACACCTTC
once	TRBV7-9	NA	TRBJ2-5	11	CASRNGKTQYF	TGTGCCAGCAGAAACGGGAAGACCCAGTACTTC
NA	TRBV3-1/TRBV3-2	NA	TRBJ1-2	14	CASSQGHSLGGYTF	TGTGCCAGCAGCCAAGGTCACAGTCTGGGTGGCTACACCTTC
NA	TRBV10-2	NA	TRBJ1-1	11	CASIGLSGAFF	TGCGCCAGCATCGGACTCAGCGGCGCTTTCTTT
NA	TRBV7-2	TRBD1	TRBJ1-6	14	CAGSPGQGTSPLHF	TGTGCCGGCAGCCCGGGACAGGGGACTTCACCCCTCCACTTT
NA	TRBV7-8	NA	TRBJ1-5	13	CASSPAGGQPQHF	TGTGCCAGCAGCCCAGCCGGGGGGCAGCCCCAGCATTTT
NA	TRBV4-3	TRBD2	TRBJ2-1	15	CASSLPLAGVDEQFF	TGCGCCAGCAGCCTCCCACTAGCGGGAGTGGATGAGCAGTTCTTC
NA	TRBV4-3	NA	TRBJ1-3	14	CASSQDLLPNTIYF	TGCGCCAGCAGCCAAGATCTTCTACCAAACACCATATATTTT
few	TRBV25-1	TRBD1	TRBJ1-2	15	CASSGDSHLNYGYTF	TGTGCCAGCAGTGGGGACAGTCACCTTAACTATGGCTACACCTTC
once	TRBV6-5	TRBD1	TRBJ1-2	13	CASRTGNDYGYTF	TGTGCCAGCAGGACAGGGAATGACTATGGCTACACCTTC
NA	TRBV7-9	TRBD2	TRBJ2-7	16	CASSLGPSGGSYEQYF	TGTGCCAGCAGCTTAGGGCCTAGCGGGGGCTCCTACGAGCAGTACTTC
NA	TRBV10-2	NA	TRBJ1-1	11	CASSDTPEAFF	TGCGCCAGCAGCGACACTCCAGAAGCTTTCTTT
NA	TRBV4-3	TRBD2	TRBJ2-1	15	CASSRRTSGYNEQFF	TGCGCCAGCAGCCGCCGGACTAGCGGTTACAATGAGCAGTTCTTC
NA	TRBV11-2	NA	TRBJ2-7	13	CASSFSRSYEQYF	TGTGCCAGCAGCTTCAGCAGGTCCTACGAGCAGTACTTC
NA	TRBV7-6	NA	TRBJ2-2	16	CASSLPGQGLTGELFF	TGTGCCAGCAGCTTGCCGGGACAAGGGTTAACCGGGGAGCTGTTTTTT
once	TRBV27	TRBD2	TRBJ2-1	14	CASRYSGSGYEQFF	TGTGCCAGCAGGTACAGCGGGAGTGGGTATGAGCAGTTCTTC
NA	TRBV5-8	TRBD1	TRBJ1-2	14	CASSRGQEGYGYTF	TGTGCCAGCAGCCGGGGACAGGAGGGCTATGGCTACACCTTC
NA	TRBV2	NA	TRBJ2-5	11	CARRQGETQYF	TGTGCCAGGCGGCAGGGGGAGACCCAGTACTTC
NA	TRBV9	NA	TRBJ1-2	15	CASSGGQTGRYGYTF	TGTGCCAGCAGCGGAGGCCAGACAGGTAGATATGGCTACACCTTC
NA	TRBV4-1	NA	TRBJ1-2	13	CASSWPGNYGYTF	TGCGCCAGCAGCTGGCCAGGGAACTATGGCTACACCTTC